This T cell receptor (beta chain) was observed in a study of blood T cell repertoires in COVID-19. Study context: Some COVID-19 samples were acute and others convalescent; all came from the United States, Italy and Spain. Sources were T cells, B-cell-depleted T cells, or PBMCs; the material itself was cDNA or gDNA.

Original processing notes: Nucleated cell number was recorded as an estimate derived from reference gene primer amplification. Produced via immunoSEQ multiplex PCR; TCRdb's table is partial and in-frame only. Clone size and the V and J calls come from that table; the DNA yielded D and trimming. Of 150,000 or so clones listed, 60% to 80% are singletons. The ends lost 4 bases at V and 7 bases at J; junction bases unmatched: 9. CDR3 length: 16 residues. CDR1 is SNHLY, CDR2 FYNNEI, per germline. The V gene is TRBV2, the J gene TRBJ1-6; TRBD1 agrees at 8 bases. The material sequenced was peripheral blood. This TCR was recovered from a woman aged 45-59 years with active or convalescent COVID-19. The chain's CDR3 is CASSVSGGTGNSPLHF. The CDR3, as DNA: TGTGCCAGCAGTGTGAGCGGGGGGACAGGCAATTCACCCCTCCACTTT.